Listed below are T cell receptor beta chains from one sample, sequenced in a study of long-term antiretroviral therapy in people with HIV. Here immunoSEQ multiplex PCR was the method, and the copy in TCRdb shows in-frame clones only, minus some. The table shows about 25,000 clones, with 76% occurring only once. This specimen consisted of unsorted PBMCs, obtained 1.1 years before starting antiretroviral therapy. The receptors were sampled from a woman between 35 and 50 years old with HIV. Both conserved end residues are part of each CDR3. Fields, in order: J gene, V gene, clone size, D gene, CDR3 protein, CDR3 DNA. D genes are given only for firm matches. Clone size is given for some rows only: seen once, a few or many times, or a class if the clone is expanded.

J: TRBJ1-1
V: TRBV7-2
size: -
D: -
CDR3: CASSLVRDTEAFF
DNA: TGTGCCAGCAGCTTGGTCAGGGACACTGAAGCTTTCTTT

J: TRBJ2-7
V: TRBV5-4
size: -
D: -
CDR3: CASSLAAGFDEQYF
DNA: TGTGCCAGCAGCTTGGCTGCAGGCTTTGACGAGCAGTACTTC

J: TRBJ2-7
V: TRBV4-2
size: -
D: -
CDR3: CASSQDPNSYEQYF
DNA: TGTGCCAGCAGCCAAGACCCGAACTCCTACGAGCAGTACTTC

J: TRBJ2-5
V: TRBV27
size: -
D: TRBD2
CDR3: CASSRFSGGAEETQYF
DNA: TGTGCCAGCAGCCGATTTAGCGGGGGGGCGGAAGAGACCCAGTACTTC

J: TRBJ2-7
V: TRBV13
size: -
D: -
CDR3: CASSPPGSDYEQYF
DNA: TGTGCCAGCAGCCCCCCGGGGTCCGACTACGAGCAGTACTTC

J: TRBJ2-1
V: TRBV5-4
size: -
D: -
CDR3: CASSLSGLGSSYNEQFF
DNA: TGTGCCAGCAGCTTGTCCGGCCTAGGTAGTTCCTACAATGAGCAGTTCTTC

J: TRBJ2-4
V: TRBV5-1
size: -
D: TRBD2
CDR3: CASSQAGGSLQYF
DNA: TGCGCCAGCAGCCAGGCGGGGGGAAGTCTTCAGTACTTC

J: TRBJ2-7
V: TRBV19
size: -
D: -
CDR3: CASGTFEQYF
DNA: TGTGCCAGTGGGACGTTCGAGCAGTACTTC

J: TRBJ1-4
V: TRBV19
size: -
D: -
CDR3: CASSIGGLAEKLFF
DNA: TGTGCCAGTAGTATAGGTGGGTTGGCGGAAAAACTGTTTTTT

J: TRBJ1-1
V: TRBV9
size: -
D: -
CDR3: CASSRGGSTEAFF
DNA: TGTGCCAGCAGCCGGGGGGGATCCACCGAAGCTTTCTTT

J: TRBJ1-5
V: TRBV5-6
size: -
D: -
CDR3: CASSPSGDLNQPQHF
DNA: TGTGCCAGCAGCCCGTCTGGGGACCTCAATCAGCCCCAGCATTTT

J: TRBJ1-5
V: TRBV5-4
size: -
D: -
CDR3: CASSSTLGEPQHF
DNA: TGTGCCAGCAGCTCTACCTTGGGGGAGCCCCAGCATTTT

J: TRBJ1-6
V: TRBV7-9
size: few
D: TRBD1
CDR3: CASTGGASYNSPLHF
DNA: TGTGCCAGCACAGGGGGCGCATCCTATAATTCACCCCTCCACTTT

J: TRBJ2-3
V: TRBV13
size: -
D: -
CDR3: CASSRGPTDTQYF
DNA: TGTGCCAGCAGCCGAGGGCCGACAGATACGCAGTATTTT

J: TRBJ1-2
V: TRBV9
size: -
D: -
CDR3: CASSVGPSNYGYTF
DNA: TGTGCCAGCAGCGTAGGTCCGAGTAACTATGGCTACACCTTC

J: TRBJ2-1
V: TRBV2
size: -
D: TRBD2
CDR3: CASSGGRGGYNEQFF
DNA: TGTGCCAGCAGTGGAGGGCGGGGGGGTTACAATGAGCAGTTCTTC

J: TRBJ1-4
V: TRBV5-1
size: -
D: -
CDR3: CASSLEGGGANEKLFF
DNA: TGCGCCAGCAGCTTGGAGGGGGGGGGAGCTAATGAAAAACTGTTTTTT

J: TRBJ2-3
V: TRBV5-1
size: -
D: TRBD2
CDR3: CASSLEERELAGGITDTQYF
DNA: TGCGCCAGCAGCTTGGAAGAAAGGGAGTTAGCGGGAGGGATTACAGATACGCAGTATTTT

J: TRBJ2-1
V: TRBV2
size: once
D: TRBD2
CDR3: CASKLAGGYNEQFF
DNA: TGTGCCAGCAAACTAGCGGGAGGTTACAATGAGCAGTTCTTC

J: TRBJ2-7
V: TRBV21-1
size: -
D: -
CDR3: CASSKGRPAMVSYEQYF
DNA: TGTGCCAGCAGCAAAGGACGGCCGGCCATGGTCTCCTACGAGCAGTACTTC